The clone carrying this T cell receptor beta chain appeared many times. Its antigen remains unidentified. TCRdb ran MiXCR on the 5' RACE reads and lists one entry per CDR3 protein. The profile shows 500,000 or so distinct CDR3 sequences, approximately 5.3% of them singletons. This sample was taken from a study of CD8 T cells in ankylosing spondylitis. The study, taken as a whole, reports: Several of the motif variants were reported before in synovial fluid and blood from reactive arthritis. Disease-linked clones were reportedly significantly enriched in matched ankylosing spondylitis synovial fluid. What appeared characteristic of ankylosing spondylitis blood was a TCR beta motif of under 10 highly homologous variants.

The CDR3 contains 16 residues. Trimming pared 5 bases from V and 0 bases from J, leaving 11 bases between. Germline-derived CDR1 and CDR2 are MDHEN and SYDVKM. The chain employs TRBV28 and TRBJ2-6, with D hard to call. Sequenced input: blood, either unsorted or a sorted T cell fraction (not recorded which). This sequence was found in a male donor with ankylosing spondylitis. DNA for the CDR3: TGTGCCAGCAGTCCCACCGGCGTCTCTGGGGCCAACGTCCTGACTTTC. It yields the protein CASSPTGVSGANVLTF.